The 18 T cell receptor beta chains below all came from one sample that was sequenced in a study of blood T cell repertoires in COVID-19. Libraries were prepared by immunoSEQ multiplex PCR; TCRdb keeps only in-frame clonotypes and omits some of them. Of roughly 150,000 clones detected, around 84% appear once; the ten largest clones hold about 8.9%. The sequenced sample consisted of peripheral blood. These receptors all come from a woman between 50 and 59 years old with acute or convalescent COVID-19.

A few counts support this clone. The chain joins TRBV3-1 (or the pseudogene TRBV3-2) to TRBJ1-2; 7 bases agree with TRBD1. Germline lookup yields CDR1 LGHDT and CDR2 YNNKEL (reference sequence). The CDR3 runs to 22 residues. After removal of 0 bases from V and 4 bases from J, the junction contained 26 bases not matched to a gene. DNA of the CDR3: TGTGCCAGCAGCCAAGATATCCCCGAGAAGGAACAGGGGAAGGGCTGGGGCTATGGCTACACCTTC. Residues: CASSQDIPEKEQGKGWGYGYTF.

This chain connects TRBV6-2 or TRBV6-3 to TRBJ2-1, with 10 bases aligning to TRBD2. The ends lost 5 bases at V and 9 bases at J; junction bases unmatched: 4. The CDR3 spans 13 residues. Germline CDR1 and CDR2: MNHEY and SVGEGT. CDR3 protein: CASSTSGMGEQFF. For the CDR3, the DNA is TGTGCCAGCAGTACTAGCGGGATGGGTGAGCAGTTCTTC.

This chain uses TRBV11-2 with TRBJ2-1; 13 positions agree with TRBD2. The germline CDR1 and CDR2 sequences are SGHAT and FQNNGV. The CDR3 is made up of 17 amino acids. J was trimmed by 3 bases and V by 5 bases; bases with no gene match: 7. Here the CDR3 reads CASSPYGTSGIYNEQFF. DNA for the CDR3: TGTGCCAGCAGCCCATATGGGACTAGCGGGATCTACAATGAGCAGTTCTTC.

The J gene is TRBJ2-2, the V gene TRBV20-1; D ambiguous. Germline V lookup: CDR1 DFQATT, CDR2 SNEGSKA (reference sequence). This CDR3 is built from 14 residues. V lost 3 bases to trimming and J lost 4 bases, with 12 bases between them. The CDR3 DNA follows: TGCAGTGCTAGTAAGGAGATGATCACCGGGGAGCTGTTTTTT. Encoded protein: CSASKEMITGELFF.

The rearrangement joins TRBV6-2 or TRBV6-3 to TRBJ1-1; 7 bases agree with TRBD1. CDR1 is MNHEY and CDR2 is SVGEGT in the germline V gene. J gave up 0 bases and V 6 bases, and 10 bases lay outside the gene matches. This CDR3 is 16 amino acids long. The CDR3 DNA follows: TGTGCCAGCAGCCGGGGACAGAGTAAGATGAACACTGAAGCTTTCTTT. It specifies CASSRGQSKMNTEAFF.

V and J are TRBV7-2 and TRBJ2-5; weak D call: TRBD2 (7 bases). Trimming left V 0 bases short and J 4 bases short, with 24 bases between. This CDR3 is 19 amino acids long. Per germline, CDR1 SGHTA and CDR2 FQGNSA. CDR3 DNA sequence: TGTGCCAGCAGCTTAGCGGGGTTACCTCGGGCGGGGGCCCCAGAGACCCAGTACTTC. Translating gives CASSLAGLPRAGAPETQYF.

The chain joins TRBV29-1 to TRBJ2-5, with D possibly TRBD1 on 5 matching bases. Per the germline V gene, CDR1 is SQVTM and CDR2 is ANQGSEA. Trimming pared 4 bases from V and 7 bases from J, leaving 16 bases between. The CDR3 length is 13 residues. The CDR3 DNA reads as TGCAGCGTTGTGGTCGCAGGGTCGGGGACCCAGTACTTC. It specifies CSVVVAGSGTQYF.

The rearrangement uses TRBV5-1 and TRBJ2-7; 8 positions agree with TRBD2. The CDR3 spans 13 residues. Germline V gene sequence: CDR1 SGHRS, CDR2 YFSETQ. J gave up 5 bases and V 3 bases, and 4 bases lay outside the gene matches. The chain's CDR3 is CASSSAGVNEQYF. CDR3 DNA: TGCGCCAGCAGCTCAGCGGGAGTCAACGAGCAGTACTTC.

This clone was detected once. The V and J genes are TRBV15 and TRBJ1-1; no clear D gene. Germline values: CDR1 LNHNV, CDR2 YYDKDF (reference sequence). V lost 10 bases and J lost 5, with 20 bases in between. The CDR3 sequence is 14 residues long. In nucleotides, the CDR3 is TGTGCCAGCGGCCCCCGAGGTTTTGTAACTGAAGCTTTCTTT. As protein: CASGPRGFVTEAFF.

The rearrangement links TRBV27 to TRBJ2-4; 8 bases line up with TRBD1. CDR1 and CDR2 (germline): MNHEY, SMNVEV (reference sequence). The CDR3 is 13 residues long. Unmatched junction bases numbered 8, after V lost 8 bases and J lost 8 bases. The CDR3 here is CASGRGQGHIQYF. In DNA, the CDR3 is TGTGCCAGCGGCCGCGGACAGGGTCACATTCAGTACTTC.

The V gene is TRBV9, the J gene TRBJ1-4, with a tentative D call TRBD1 (5 bases). The CDR3 has 16 amino acids. Germline V lookup: CDR1 SGDLS, CDR2 YYNGEE. The V gene lost 3 bases and the J gene lost 3 bases, with 15 bases spanning the gap. The CDR3 DNA reads as TGTGCCAGCAGCGAGGGTTGGGAGGGACCTAATGAAAAACTGTTTTTT. Translated: CASSEGWEGPNEKLFF.

This clone was observed once. The rearrangement uses TRBV11-2 and TRBJ1-2; 10 nucleotides line up with TRBD1. This CDR3 has 16 amino acids. Germline-derived CDR1 and CDR2 are SGHAT and FQNNGV. V gave up 4 bases and J gave up 8 bases; unmatched junction bases: 13. CDR3 sequence: CASSSLSGQGESGYTF. The DNA for the CDR3 is TGTGCCAGCAGCTCCCTCAGTGGACAGGGGGAATCGGGCTACACCTTC.

The chain recombines TRBV7-6 with TRBJ2-7; 7 nucleotides line up with TRBD1. The J segment lost 2 bases and the V segment lost 2 bases, leaving 6 bases of the junction unmatched. Germline CDR1 SGHVS, CDR2 FNYEAQ. The length of the CDR3 is 15 residues. The CDR3 DNA reads as TGTGCCAGCAGCTTATTCCGACAGGGAGCCTACGAGCAGTACTTC. Protein sequence: CASSLFRQGAYEQYF.

This clone has just one count. The V gene is TRBV4-3, the J gene TRBJ1-2; weak D call: TRBD1 (6 bases). The CDR3 length is 14 residues. Germline CDR1 LGHNA, CDR2 YSLEER. Trimming pared 3 bases from V and 7 bases from J, leaving 15 bases between. CDR3: CASSHEQGAPGYTF. In DNA, the CDR3 is TGCGCCAGCAGCCATGAACAGGGAGCCCCTGGCTACACCTTC.

The chain has TRBV6-2 or TRBV6-3 and TRBJ2-5, with TRBD1 as a possible D gene (6 bases). The V end lost 5 bases, the J end lost 4 bases, and 11 bases lay between the germline ends. This CDR3 has 13 residues. CDR1 is MNHEY, CDR2 SVGEGT, per germline. The CDR3 loop is CASSRGGRETQYF. CDR3 nucleotides: TGTGCCAGCAGTCGTGGGGGCCGAGAGACCCAGTACTTC.

The J gene is TRBJ2-7, the V gene TRBV2; 9 bases are a match to TRBD1. V shed 5 bases, J shed 2 bases, and the junction held 7 bases outside the gene matches. The length of the CDR3 is 15 residues. CDR1 and CDR2 (germline): SNHLY, FYNNEI. CDR3 residues: CASSPDRGGTYEQYF. The CDR3 nucleotides are TGTGCCAGCAGTCCTGACAGGGGGGGGACCTACGAGCAGTACTTC.

The chain uses TRBV29-1 and TRBJ2-5; 7 bases map to TRBD1. V gave up 6 bases and J gave up 5 bases; unmatched junction bases: 12. This CDR3 region has 14 residues. Germline CDR1 SQVTM, CDR2 ANQGSEA. The chain's CDR3 is CSVRDSLLGETQYF. CDR3 in DNA: TGCAGCGTGAGGGACAGCCTCTTGGGGGAGACCCAGTACTTC.

The chain joins TRBV10-2 to TRBJ2-7, with TRBD2 identical over 10 bases. Per germline, CDR1 WSHSY and CDR2 SAAADI. CDR3 length: 15 residues. The trim removed 6 bases at V and 6 bases at J, leaving 11 bases unmatched. The CDR3 sequence: CASRTSSGGSREQYF. The CDR3 bases are TGCGCCAGCAGGACCTCTAGCGGGGGATCCCGCGAGCAGTACTTC.